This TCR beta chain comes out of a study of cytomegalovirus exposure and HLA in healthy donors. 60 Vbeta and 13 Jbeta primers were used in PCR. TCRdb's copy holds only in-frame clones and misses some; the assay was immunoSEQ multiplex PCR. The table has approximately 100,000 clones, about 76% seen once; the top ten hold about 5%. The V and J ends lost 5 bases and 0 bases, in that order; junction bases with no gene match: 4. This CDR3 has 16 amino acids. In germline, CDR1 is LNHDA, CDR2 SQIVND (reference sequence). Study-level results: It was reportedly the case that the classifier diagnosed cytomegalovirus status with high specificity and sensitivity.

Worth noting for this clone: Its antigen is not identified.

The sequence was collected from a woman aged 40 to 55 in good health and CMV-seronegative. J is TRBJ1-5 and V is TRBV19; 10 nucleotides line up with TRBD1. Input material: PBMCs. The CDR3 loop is CASSYRDRGSNQPQHF. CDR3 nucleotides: TGTGCCAGTAGTTACCGGGACAGGGGTAGCAATCAGCCCCAGCATTTT.